This T cell receptor beta chain was sequenced in a study of shared T cell receptors in the human thymus. Measured with immunoSEQ multiplex PCR; TCRdb has only the in-frame clones, and not every one. Of just under 550,000 clones in the sample, about four fifths were seen once. V lost 2 bases and J 2 bases, leaving 9 bases between the germline ends. The CDR3 totals 14 residues. Germline values: CDR1 MNHEY, CDR2 SMNVEV (reference sequence). This sample was shared with a second study, whose subject was human thymus T cells. That report notes: Having corrective surgery for congenital heart defects, healthy Finnish infants were the ones who donated. Resections were taken during corrective heart surgery, and the thymus tissue came from these. The authors found apparently biased V and J gene usage in thymic and blood repertoires. Related work found strong thymic repertoire overlap between unrelated individuals.

This TCR was sampled from a boy younger than two with a congenital heart defect. Sample: thymocytes. The chain employs TRBV27 and TRBJ2-5; weak D call: TRBD2 (7 bases). CDR3 residues: CASSLGRGQETQYF. The CDR3 nucleotides read TGTGCCAGCAGTTTAGGGAGGGGGCAAGAGACCCAGTACTTC.